This T cell receptor beta chain stems from a study of breast tumors, draining lymph nodes, adjacent tissues (dated by TCRdb to 2016 to 2018). Study-wide context: Breast cancer patients provided tumor, adjacent nontumor tissue and axillary lymph nodes, and the study compared the TCR beta repertoires across these three sources. In human breast cancer, the study set out to assess how tumor, surrounding tissue and draining lymph node repertoires relate to one another and whether T cells might be exchanged between them.

General conclusions and limits of the study: The data were judged consistent with most tumor T cells deriving from the lymph node and then expanding within tumor tissue. Tumors showed preferential V and J gene usage, and their T-cell repertoire diversity fell below that of lymph nodes yet above that of nontumor tissue. The conclusion that tumor T cells originate in lymph nodes was presented as consistent with a hypothesis rather than as directly demonstrated. The similarity between tumor and nontumor tissue repertoires was significantly greater in luminal-like breast cancer than in basal-like breast cancer.

This clonotype was detected many times. No antigen is known for it. Per-base quality was not reported, and no clone a single base away is much larger than it. CDR3 length: 14 amino acids, cysteine to phenylalanine. Of the read, only the CDR3 DNA is kept; its 42 bases are in frame from base 1. V drops 0 bases and J drops 6 bases, leaving 9 bases in between. CDR1 and CDR2 are drawn from the germline V gene: SGDLS, YYNGEE. The axillary draining lymph nodes of breast cancer patients were the source of the lymph node samples. Instrument on record: Illumina HiSeq 2000. TCR beta chain libraries were generated through multiplex PCR amplification. The amplified TCR beta chain products were analyzed by high-throughput sequencing. TCRdb reanalyzed the raw reads on its own, using fastp at Q25 for trimming and MiXCR for clone calling, and kept in-frame beta chains. Identical CDR3 protein sequences are pooled into one entry, listed with their most common genes and DNA. In this sample the table shows some 130,000 distinct CDR3 sequences, approximately 20% of which occur a single time. The top ten clonotypes cover under 3% of the sample.

The specimen sequenced was axillary lymph node tissue. The sequence joins TRBV9 to TRBJ2-2, with an unclear D gene assignment. This TCR came from a female donor with breast cancer. Some clones in this sample may be carry-over from other donors' samples. The sequence in DNA is TGTGCCAGCAGCGTAGCTACCGGGTCCGGGGAGCTGTTTTTT. Protein translation: CASSVATGSGELFF.